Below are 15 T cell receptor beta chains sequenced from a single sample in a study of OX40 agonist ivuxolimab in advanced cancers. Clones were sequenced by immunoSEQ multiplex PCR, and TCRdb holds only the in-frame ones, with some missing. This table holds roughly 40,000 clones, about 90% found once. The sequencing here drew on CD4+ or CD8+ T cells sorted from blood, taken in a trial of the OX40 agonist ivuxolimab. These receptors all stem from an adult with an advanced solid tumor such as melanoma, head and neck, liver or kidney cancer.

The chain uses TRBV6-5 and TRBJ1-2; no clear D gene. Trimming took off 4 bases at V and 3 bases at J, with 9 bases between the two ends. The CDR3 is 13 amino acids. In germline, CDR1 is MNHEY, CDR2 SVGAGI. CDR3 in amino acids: CASSSRGHYGYTF. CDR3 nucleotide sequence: TGTGCCAGCAGTTCCCGGGGTCACTATGGCTACACCTTC.

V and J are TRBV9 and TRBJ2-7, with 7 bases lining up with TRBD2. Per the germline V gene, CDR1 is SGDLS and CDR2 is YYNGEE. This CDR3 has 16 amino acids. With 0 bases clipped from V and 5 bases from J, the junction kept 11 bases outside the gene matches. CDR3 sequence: CASSVATGRVGDEQYF. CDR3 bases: TGTGCCAGCAGCGTAGCTACGGGGAGGGTCGGGGACGAGCAGTACTTC.

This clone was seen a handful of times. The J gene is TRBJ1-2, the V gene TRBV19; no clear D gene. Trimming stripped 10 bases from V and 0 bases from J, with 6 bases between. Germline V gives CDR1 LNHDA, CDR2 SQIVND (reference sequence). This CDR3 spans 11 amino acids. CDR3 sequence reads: CAIGTNYGYTF. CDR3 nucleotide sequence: TGTGCCATTGGAACTAACTATGGCTACACCTTC.

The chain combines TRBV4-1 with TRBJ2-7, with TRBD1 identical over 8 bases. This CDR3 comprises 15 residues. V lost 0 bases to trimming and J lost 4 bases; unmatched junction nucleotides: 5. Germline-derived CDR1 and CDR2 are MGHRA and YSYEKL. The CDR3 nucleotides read TGCGCCAGCAGCCAAGACCCGGGACAGGTATACGAGCAGTACTTC. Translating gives CASSQDPGQVYEQYF.

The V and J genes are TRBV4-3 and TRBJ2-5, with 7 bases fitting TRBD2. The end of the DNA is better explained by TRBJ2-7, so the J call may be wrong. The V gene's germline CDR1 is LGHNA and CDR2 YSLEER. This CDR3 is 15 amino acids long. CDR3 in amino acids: CASSQGEGSSYEQYF. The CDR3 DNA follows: TGCGCCAGCAGCCAAGGGGAGGGGAGCTCCTACGAGCAGTACTTC.

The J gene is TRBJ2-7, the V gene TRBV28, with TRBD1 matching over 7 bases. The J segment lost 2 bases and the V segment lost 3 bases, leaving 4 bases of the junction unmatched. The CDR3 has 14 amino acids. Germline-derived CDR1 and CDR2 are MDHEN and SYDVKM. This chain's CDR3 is CASSFGTETYEQYF. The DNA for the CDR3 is TGTGCCAGCAGTTTCGGGACAGAGACCTACGAGCAGTACTTC.

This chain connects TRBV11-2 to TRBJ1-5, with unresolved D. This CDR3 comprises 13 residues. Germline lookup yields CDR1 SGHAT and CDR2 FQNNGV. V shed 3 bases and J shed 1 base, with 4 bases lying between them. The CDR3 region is CASSLSSNQPQHF. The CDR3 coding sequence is TGTGCCAGCAGCTTGTCCAGCAATCAGCCCCAGCATTTT.

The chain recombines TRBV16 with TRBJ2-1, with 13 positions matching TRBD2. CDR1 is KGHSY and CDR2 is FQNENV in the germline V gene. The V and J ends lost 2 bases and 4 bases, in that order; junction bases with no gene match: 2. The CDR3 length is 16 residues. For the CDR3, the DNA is TGTGCCAGCAGCCAACGACTAGCGGGGGGATACAATGAGCAGTTCTTC. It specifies CASSQRLAGGYNEQFF.

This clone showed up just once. The CDR3 sequence is CASTGGPATNEKLFF. CDR3 bases: TGTGCCAGCACGGGAGGGCCTGCAACTAATGAAAAACTGTTTTTT. The rearrangement links TRBV5-4 to TRBJ1-4; no reliable D call. The germline V gene encodes CDR1 SGHNT and CDR2 YYREEE (reference sequence). The V gene lost 6 bases and the J gene lost 0 bases, with 12 bases spanning the gap. The CDR3 is 15 amino acids.

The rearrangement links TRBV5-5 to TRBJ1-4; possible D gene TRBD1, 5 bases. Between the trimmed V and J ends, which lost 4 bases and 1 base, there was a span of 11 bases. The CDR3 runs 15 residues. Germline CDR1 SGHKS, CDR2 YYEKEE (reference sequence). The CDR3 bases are TGTGCCAGCAGCCCCCGGGACGGAACTAATGAAAAACTGTTTTTT. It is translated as CASSPRDGTNEKLFF.

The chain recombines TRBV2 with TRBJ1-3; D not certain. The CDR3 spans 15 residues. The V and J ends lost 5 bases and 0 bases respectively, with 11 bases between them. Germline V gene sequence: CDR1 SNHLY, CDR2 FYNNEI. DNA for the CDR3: TGTGCCAGCAGTAGTGGCGGCAGCTCTGGAAACACCATATATTTT. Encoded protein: CASSSGGSSGNTIYF.

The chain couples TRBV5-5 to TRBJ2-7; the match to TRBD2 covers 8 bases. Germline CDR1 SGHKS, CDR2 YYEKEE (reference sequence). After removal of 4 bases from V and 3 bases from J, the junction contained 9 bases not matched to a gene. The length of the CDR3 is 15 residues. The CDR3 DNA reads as TGTGCCAGCAGCCCCGCATTAAGCGGGAGCTACGAGCAGTACTTC. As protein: CASSPALSGSYEQYF.

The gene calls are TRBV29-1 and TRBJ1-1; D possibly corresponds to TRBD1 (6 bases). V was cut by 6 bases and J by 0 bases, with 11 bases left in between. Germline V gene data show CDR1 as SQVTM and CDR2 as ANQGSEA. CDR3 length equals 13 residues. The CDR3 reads CSVGTRMNTEAFF. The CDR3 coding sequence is TGCAGCGTCGGGACACGAATGAACACTGAAGCTTTCTTT.

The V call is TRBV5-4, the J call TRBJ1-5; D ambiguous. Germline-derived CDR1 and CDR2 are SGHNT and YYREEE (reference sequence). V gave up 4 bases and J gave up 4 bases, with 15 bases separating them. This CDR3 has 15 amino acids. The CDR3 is CASSTGPGSNQPQHF. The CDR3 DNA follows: TGTGCCAGCAGCACTGGCCCGGGAAGTAATCAGCCCCAGCATTTT.

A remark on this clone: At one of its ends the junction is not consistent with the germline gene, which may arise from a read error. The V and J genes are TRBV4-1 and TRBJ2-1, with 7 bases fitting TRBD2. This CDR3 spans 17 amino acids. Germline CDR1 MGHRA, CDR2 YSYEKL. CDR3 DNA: TGCGTCAGCAGCCACCGACTAGCCTTAAACTCCTACAATGAGCAGTTCTTC. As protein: CVSSHRLALNSYNEQFF.